One sample yielded the 15 T cell receptor beta chains listed below, sequenced in a study of T cells in Graves' hyperthyroidism and ophthalmopathy. Template material for amplifying TCR beta CDR3 regions consisted of RNA transcripts. TCR CDR3 regions were first amplified by RT-PCR with HTBI primers. MiXCR, applied by TCRdb to the multiplex PCR reads, yields one record per CDR3 protein. The sample gives about 350,000 distinct CDR3 sequences, less than 20% of which show up once; 15% to 19% is in the top ten. The sequencing input was blood. All receptors come from a middle-aged woman with Graves' ophthalmopathy.

Ten or more counts support this clonotype. V usage is TRBV9 and J usage is TRBJ2-7; TRBD1 or TRBD2 may be the D gene (7 bases each). Germline CDR1 and CDR2: SGDLS and YYNGEE. Between the trimmed V and J ends, which lost 0 bases and 3 bases, there was a span of 16 bases. This CDR3 comprises 16 residues. The CDR3 DNA is TGTGCCAGCAGCGTAGGGGAGGGGGCCGTCATCTACGAGCAGTACTTC. Translated: CASSVGEGAVIYEQYF.

This clonotype came up many times. The gene calls are TRBV15 and TRBJ2-7; 12 bases align to TRBD1. The trim removed 2 bases at V and 6 bases at J, leaving 5 bases unmatched. Looked up from germline, CDR1 is LNHNV and CDR2 is YYDKDF (reference sequence). CDR3 size: 15 residues. CDR3 nucleotides: TGTGCCACCAGCAGATCCGGGACAGGGGGCGTCGAGCAGTACTTC. Translation: CATSRSGTGGVEQYF.

This clonotype has a handful of counts. The chain uses TRBV18 and TRBJ1-1; D unresolved. Germline values: CDR1 KGHSH, CDR2 LQKENI. V lost 5 bases and J 3 bases, leaving 13 bases between the germline ends. This CDR3 comprises 14 residues. CDR3 protein: CASSSGVWDTEAFF. The CDR3 DNA reads as TGTGCCAGCTCATCCGGAGTTTGGGACACTGAAGCTTTCTTT.

At least ten counts were recorded for this clonotype. This rearrangement joins TRBV19 to TRBJ1-1, with D maybe TRBD1 (5 bases). This CDR3 region has 14 residues. From germline, CDR1 is LNHDA and CDR2 SQIVND (reference sequence). Trimming took 3 bases from V and 1 from J, leaving 9 bases between them. The CDR3 DNA follows: TGTGCCAGTAGTATCGGGGGGACGAACACTGAAGCTTTCTTT. This codes for CASSIGGTNTEAFF.

This clonotype was found many times. This sequence joins TRBV27 and TRBJ2-7; D gene ambiguous. The germline V and J ends were trimmed by 4 bases and 6 bases, with 7 bases remaining between them. This CDR3 is 11 amino acids long. Germline loops: CDR1 MNHEY, CDR2 SMNVEV (reference sequence). The CDR3 nucleotides read TGTGCCAGCAGTTCGACATTCGAGCAGTACTTC. This encodes CASSSTFEQYF.

This clonotype was seen repeatedly, ten times or more. V and J are TRBV6-4 and TRBJ1-1; D gene uncertain. This CDR3 is built from 12 residues. Germline CDR1 reads MRHNA; CDR2 reads SNTAGT. The V end was cut by 0 bases, the J end by 8 bases, with 7 bases between. This chain's CDR3 is CASSDSIWEAFF. The CDR3 nucleotides read TGTGCCAGCAGTGACTCGATATGGGAAGCTTTCTTT.

Many counts were recorded for this clonotype. This may be a read error, as it is one base from a much larger clone. No conserved phenylalanine or tryptophan is present at the end of the CDR3, so a read error is the likely explanation. This sequence joins TRBV12-3 or TRBV12-4 and TRBJ1-1; D gene unclear. The CDR3 spans 13 residues. V was shortened by 7 bases and J by 10 bases, with 19 bases between the two germline ends. The CDR3: CASNSGAWIGAFS. CDR3 sequence (DNA): TGTGCCAGCAATTCCGGAGCGTGGATAGGAGCTTTCTCT.

At least ten counts were recorded for this clonotype. The CDR3 coding sequence is TGTGCCAGCAGTCGACACCCGACAGGATCCACTGAAGCTTTCTTT. Encoded protein: CASSRHPTGSTEAFF. The V call is TRBV6-5, the J call TRBJ1-1; tentatively, D is TRBD1 (6 bases). Germline-derived CDR1 and CDR2 are MNHEY and SVGAGI. This CDR3 region has 15 residues. V was clipped by 5 bases and J by 4 bases, with 17 bases between them.

There are many counts of this clonotype. The V and J genes are TRBV30 and TRBJ1-1; D is perhaps TRBD1 (6 bases). There are 13 residues in the CDR3. The V end was cut by 3 bases, the J end by 3 bases, with 11 bases between. From germline, CDR1 is GTSNPN and CDR2 SVGIG (reference sequence). The CDR3 loop reads CAWSRGLDTEAFF. The CDR3 DNA is TGTGCCTGGAGCAGGGGTCTGGACACTGAAGCTTTCTTT.

There are many counts of this clonotype. CDR3 coding DNA: TGTGCCAGCAGTGGCCGGGACAGGGGTTTTTCTGGCTACACCTTC. It codes for CASSGRDRGFSGYTF. This chain links TRBV12-3 or TRBV12-4 with TRBJ1-2, with 10 nucleotides matching TRBD1. The CDR3 totals 15 residues. V was pared by 5 bases and J by 7 bases, with 10 bases of the junction left unmatched.

At least ten counts were recorded for this clonotype. A much larger clone lies one base from this, so it may be a read error. The chain combines TRBV6-4 with TRBJ1-1, with a possible D match to TRBD1 (6 bases). The CDR3 loop spans 19 amino acids. V lost 6 bases and J lost 1, with 27 bases in between. Germline V gives CDR1 MRHNA, CDR2 SNTAGT. The CDR3 is CASSLGVGVEGHQNTEAFF. CDR3 DNA: TGTGCCAGCAGCCTCGGGGTCGGGGTTGAGGGACACCAGAACACTGAAGCTTTCTTT.

The chain recombines TRBV7-2 with TRBJ2-7; TRBD2 is a possible D gene (6 bases). Trimming stripped 5 bases from V and 2 bases from J, with 13 bases between. The germline V gene has CDR1 SGHTA and CDR2 FQGNSA. This CDR3 is built from 14 residues. DNA for the CDR3: TGTGCCAGCAGCATAAGGGAGGCAGCCTACGAGCAGTACTTC. Encoded protein: CASSIREAAYEQYF. The full variable domain, with the rest looked up from reference TRBV7-2 and TRBJ2-7, is GAGVSQSPSNKVTEKGKDVELRCDPISGHTALYWYRQSLGQGLEFLIYFQGNSAPDKSGLPSDRFSAERTGGSVSTLTIQRTQQEDSAVYLCASSIREAAYEQYFGPGTRLTVT.

J is TRBJ2-7 and V is TRBV20-1; D might be TRBD2 (5 bases). The CDR3 runs to 16 residues. Germline values: CDR1 DFQATT, CDR2 SNEGSKA (reference sequence). V lost 0 bases and J lost 2, with 17 bases in between. The CDR3 DNA is TGCAGTGCTAGAGATCCGGGCGGGCCGAGACCCTACGAGCAGTACTTC. The encoded protein is CSARDPGGPRPYEQYF.

This clonotype appeared a few times. CDR3 region: CASSLDPIYGYTF. The CDR3 coding sequence is TGTGCCAGCAGTTTGGATCCTATCTATGGCTACACCTTC. This chain links TRBV28 with TRBJ1-2; D remains ambiguous. The CDR3 is 13 amino acids. Trimming pared 3 bases from V and 4 bases from J, leaving 9 bases between. CDR1 and CDR2 from the germline V gene are MDHEN and SYDVKM.

This clonotype was counted at least ten times. The rearrangement links TRBV6-1 to TRBJ2-7, with D perhaps matching TRBD2 (6 bases). The CDR3 has 13 residues. With 5 bases removed from V and 6 bases from J, the gap between germline ends came to 14 bases. CDR1 and CDR2 from the germline V gene are MNHNS and SASEGT. The CDR3 DNA follows: TGTGCCAGCAGTAGGTCGGGGGATCGCGAGCAGTACTTC. Translating gives CASSRSGDREQYF.